This T cell receptor beta chain was found in a study of cytomegalovirus exposure and HLA in healthy donors. Looking at the study overall: The platform used for the 120 validation repertoires matched that of the roughly 670 first-cohort repertoires, a later analysis reported.

The donors were members of the validation cohort comprising over 100 subjects, separate from the approximately 670-subject first cohort. Study-level findings and limits: Specificity for CMV antigens was confirmed in vitro for a few of the CMV-associated chains.

V was clipped by 7 bases and J by 4 bases, with 20 bases between them. The CDR3 has 16 residues. CDR1 MDHEN and CDR2 SYDVKM come from the germline V gene. Sequenced by immunoSEQ multiplex PCR; TCRdb stores in-frame clones only, minus some. The sample lists approximately 300,000 clones; more than 80% were seen once. As to this clone: Its antigen is currently unknown.

The rearrangement links TRBV28 to TRBJ2-1; perhaps TRBD2 as D (6 bases). The sequence was collected from a woman between 18 and 30 years old in good health and CMV-seronegative. Sequencing was done on a sample of PBMCs. The CDR3 sequence: CASTSKVGGGYNEQFF. The DNA for the CDR3 is TGTGCCAGCACCTCCAAGGTGGGAGGTGGGTACAATGAGCAGTTCTTC.